This TCR beta chain stems from a study of blood T cell repertoires in COVID-19. Study in general: COVID-19 samples collected from the United States, Italy and Spain covered acute and convalescent phases. Sources were T cells, B-cell-depleted T cells, or PBMCs; the material itself was cDNA or gDNA.

V gave up 1 base and J gave up 2 bases, with 20 bases separating them. This CDR3 is built from 18 residues. Germline CDR1 is MGHRA and CDR2 is YSYEKL. Per the original data handling: Counts of nucleated cells, estimated from reference gene primer amplification, were obtained. Some clones are missing from TCRdb's copy, which holds only in-frame ones; the method was immunoSEQ multiplex PCR. V, J and clone size derive from that table, while D and trimming were established from the DNA sequence. The table lists approximately 210,000 clones, about 80% of them singletons. The chain carries TRBV4-1 and TRBJ2-5; a weak D match, TRBD2 (7 bases). The TCR sequence derives from a woman aged 80 or older with COVID-19, enrolled during active disease. The sequenced sample consisted of peripheral blood. The CDR3 DNA reads TGCGCCAGCAGCCAAGGAAGAGGGGCGGGGGCAGAACAAGAGACCCAGTACTTC. Protein product: CASSQGRGAGAEQETQYF.